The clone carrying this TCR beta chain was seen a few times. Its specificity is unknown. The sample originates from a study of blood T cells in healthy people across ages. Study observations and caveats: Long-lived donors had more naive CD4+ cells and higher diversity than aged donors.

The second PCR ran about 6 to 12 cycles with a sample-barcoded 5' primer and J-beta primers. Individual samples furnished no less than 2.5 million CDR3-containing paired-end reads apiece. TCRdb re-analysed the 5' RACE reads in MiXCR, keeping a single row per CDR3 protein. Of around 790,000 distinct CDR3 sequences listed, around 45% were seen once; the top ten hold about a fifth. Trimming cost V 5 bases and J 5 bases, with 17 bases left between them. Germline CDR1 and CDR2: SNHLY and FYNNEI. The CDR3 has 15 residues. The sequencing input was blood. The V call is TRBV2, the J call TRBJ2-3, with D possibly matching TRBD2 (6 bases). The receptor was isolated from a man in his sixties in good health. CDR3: CASSPGLSQIDTQYF. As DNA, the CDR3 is TGTGCCAGCAGTCCAGGACTAAGCCAGATAGATACGCAGTATTTT.